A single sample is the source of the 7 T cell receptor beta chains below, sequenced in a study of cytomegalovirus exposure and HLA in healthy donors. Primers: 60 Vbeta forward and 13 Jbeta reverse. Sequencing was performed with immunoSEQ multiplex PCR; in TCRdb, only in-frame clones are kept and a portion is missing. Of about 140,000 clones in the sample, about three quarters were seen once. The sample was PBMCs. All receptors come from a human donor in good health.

The CDR3 DNA reads as TGTGCCAGCAGTGAGCAGTTCTCAGGAAACACCATATATTTT. Its translation is CASSEQFSGNTIYF. The chain joins TRBV6-1 to TRBJ1-3; the D is unclear. Per the germline V gene, CDR1 is MNHNS and CDR2 is SASEGT. This CDR3 has 14 residues. With 3 bases removed from V and 4 bases from J, the gap between germline ends came to 10 bases.

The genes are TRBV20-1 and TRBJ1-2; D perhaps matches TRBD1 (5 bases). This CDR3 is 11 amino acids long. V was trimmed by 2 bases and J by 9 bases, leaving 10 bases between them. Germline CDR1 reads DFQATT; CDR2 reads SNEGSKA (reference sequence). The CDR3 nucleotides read TGCAGTGCTAGACAGGGTGGAAGCTACACCTTC. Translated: CSARQGGSYTF.

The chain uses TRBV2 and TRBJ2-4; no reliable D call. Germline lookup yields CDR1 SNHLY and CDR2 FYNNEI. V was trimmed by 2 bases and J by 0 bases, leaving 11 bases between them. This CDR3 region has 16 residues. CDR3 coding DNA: TGTGCCAGCAGTGAATTAGCTTGGGTAGCCAAAAACATTCAGTACTTC. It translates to CASSELAWVAKNIQYF.

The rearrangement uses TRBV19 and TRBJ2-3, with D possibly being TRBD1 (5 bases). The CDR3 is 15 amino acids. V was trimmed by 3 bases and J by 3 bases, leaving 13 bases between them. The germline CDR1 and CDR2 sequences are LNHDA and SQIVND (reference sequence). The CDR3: CASSMVQGRTDTQYF. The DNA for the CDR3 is TGTGCCAGTAGTATGGTCCAGGGTAGGACAGATACGCAGTATTTT.

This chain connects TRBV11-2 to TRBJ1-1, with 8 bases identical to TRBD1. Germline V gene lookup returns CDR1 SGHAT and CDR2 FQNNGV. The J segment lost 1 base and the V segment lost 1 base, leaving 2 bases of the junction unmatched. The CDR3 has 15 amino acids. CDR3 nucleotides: TGTGCCAGCAGCTTAGGAGGACAGGGGAACACTGAAGCTTTCTTT. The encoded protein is CASSLGGQGNTEAFF.

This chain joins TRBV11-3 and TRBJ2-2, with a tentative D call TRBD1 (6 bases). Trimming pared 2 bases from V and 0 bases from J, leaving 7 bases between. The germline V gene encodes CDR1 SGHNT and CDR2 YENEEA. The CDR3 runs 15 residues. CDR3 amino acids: CASSLKGANTGELFF. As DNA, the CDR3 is TGTGCCAGCAGCTTAAAGGGGGCGAACACCGGGGAGCTGTTTTTT.

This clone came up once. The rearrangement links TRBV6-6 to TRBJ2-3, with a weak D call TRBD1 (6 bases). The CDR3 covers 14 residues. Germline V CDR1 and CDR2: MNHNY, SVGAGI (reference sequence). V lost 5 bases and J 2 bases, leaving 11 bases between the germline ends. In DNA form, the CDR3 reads TGTGCCAGCAGTAAACAGGGTTTCACAGATACGCAGTATTTT. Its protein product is CASSKQGFTDTQYF.